The 21 T cell receptor beta chains below were found in one sample sequenced in a study of T cells after yellow fever vaccination. TCRdb re-called the 5' RACE reads with MiXCR, one entry per CDR3 protein. This repertoire shows 250,000 or so distinct CDR3 sequences, approximately 3.6% found once; its top ten account for over 15%. Source: PBMCs, taken 15 days after the yellow fever booster vaccination. The receptors were gathered from a young man who received the YFV17D yellow fever vaccine.

This clonotype was picked up many times. This chain links TRBV4-2 with TRBJ2-7, with a possible D match to TRBD2 (5 bases). This CDR3 region has 14 residues. Trimming removed 2 bases from V and 7 bases from J, with 15 bases in between. CDR1 is LGHNA and CDR2 is YNFKEQ in the germline V gene. CDR3 coding DNA: TGTGCCAGCAGCCAATGGAAAAACTCGGGGGAGCAGTACGTC. It encodes CASSQWKNSGEQYV.

In this sample, this clonotype turned up many times. The CDR3, as DNA: TGTGCCATCAGTGGCATCGGGCTAGCGGGGGCCTCGAACACCGGGGAGCTGTTTTTT. This encodes CAISGIGLAGASNTGELFF. V is TRBV10-3 and J is TRBJ2-2; the match to TRBD2 covers 10 bases. The CDR3 consists of 19 residues. Germline assignment: CDR1 ENHRY and CDR2 SYGVKD. After removal of 4 bases from V and 0 bases from J, the junction contained 11 bases not matched to a gene.

This clonotype was observed many times. V is TRBV7-2 and J is TRBJ1-4; perhaps TRBD1 as D (5 bases). Trimming removed 5 bases at V and 8 bases at J, with 15 bases between. This CDR3 contains 14 residues. Germline CDR1 SGHTA, CDR2 FQGNSA. The DNA of the CDR3 is TGTGCCAGCAGCGCATCAGGGTCTGGCGAAAAACTGTTTTTT. Translated: CASSASGSGEKLFF.

Many counts were recorded for this clonotype. The chain combines TRBV24-1 with TRBJ2-3; no definite D call. This CDR3 is built from 12 residues. In germline, CDR1 is KGHDR, CDR2 SFDVKD. V lost 2 bases, J lost 6 bases, and 5 bases lay in between. The CDR3 bases are TGTGCCACCAGTGATTCGTTGGATACGCAGTATTTT. Amino acids: CATSDSLDTQYF.

A few counts support this clonotype. The gene calls are TRBV12-3 or TRBV12-4 and TRBJ1-2; 7 bases agree with TRBD1. The junction had 12 bases not matched to a gene; V was cut back by 4 bases and J by 7 bases. This CDR3 has 15 amino acids. The CDR3 here is CASSSHTGVRGGYTF. In DNA, the CDR3 is TGTGCCAGCAGTTCCCACACAGGGGTCAGAGGTGGCTACACCTTC.

In this sample, this clonotype turned up many times. The V and J genes are TRBV6-6 and TRBJ1-3; unclear D gene. Trimming pared 7 bases from V and 3 bases from J, leaving 13 bases between. Germline CDR1 reads MNHNY; CDR2 reads SVGAGI (reference sequence). This CDR3 is 14 amino acids long. This CDR3 is CASTPGGNGNTIYF. The DNA for the CDR3 is TGTGCCAGCACACCCGGCGGGAATGGAAACACCATATATTTT.

Ten or more counts support this clonotype. The chain combines TRBV5-1 with TRBJ2-1; 14 positions agree with TRBD2. This CDR3 comprises 17 residues. Germline CDR1 SGHRS, CDR2 YFSETQ. Trimming cost V 0 bases and J 7 bases; bases outside gene matches: 6. The CDR3 spells CASSLGGLAGAQNEQFF. DNA for the CDR3: TGCGCCAGCAGCTTGGGGGGACTAGCGGGAGCACAGAATGAGCAGTTCTTC.

This clonotype was detected many times. The chain joins TRBV6-2 or TRBV6-3 to TRBJ2-1, with 7 bases matching TRBD1. The CDR3 is 15 residues long. V was clipped by 0 bases and J by 6 bases; unmatched bases: 5. Germline CDR1 and CDR2: MNHEY and SVGEGT. In nucleotides, the CDR3 is TGTGCCAGCAGTTACTCGATCCGGACAGGCAATGAGCAGTTCTTC. It is translated as CASSYSIRTGNEQFF.

This clonotype was seen only a few times. The chain recombines TRBV27 with TRBJ1-5; D is uncertain. The ends were cut back, 8 bases at V and 1 base at J, with 9 bases in the middle. Germline assignment: CDR1 MNHEY and CDR2 SMNVEV (reference sequence). The CDR3 runs 13 residues. CDR3 in amino acids: CASCMGSNQPQHF. The CDR3 nucleotides read TGTGCCAGCTGTATGGGCAGCAATCAGCCCCAGCATTTT.

The chain recombines TRBV25-1 with TRBJ1-2; 7 bases agree with TRBD1. Germline assignment: CDR1 MGHDK and CDR2 SYGVNS. The CDR3 runs 13 residues. V lost 4 bases to trimming and J lost 7 bases; unmatched junction nucleotides: 6. CDR3 loop: CASSVTGVSGYTF. As DNA, the CDR3 is TGTGCCAGCAGTGTAACAGGGGTTAGTGGCTACACCTTC.

The sample holds many counts of this clonotype. The J gene is TRBJ1-2, the V gene TRBV29-1, with D possibly matching TRBD1 (5 bases). Trimming removed 4 bases at V and 2 bases at J, with 8 bases between. The CDR3 runs 12 residues. Germline V CDR1 and CDR2: SQVTM, ANQGSEA. Here the CDR3 reads CSVVGGNYGYTF. The CDR3 DNA reads as TGCAGCGTTGTTGGGGGGAACTATGGCTACACCTTC.

In its sample, this clonotype was seen many times. The V call is TRBV7-2, the J call TRBJ1-1; the D gene is possibly TRBD1 (6 bases). The CDR3 totals 12 residues. Germline CDR1 is SGHTA and CDR2 is FQGNSA. The V end lost 5 bases, the J end lost 11 bases, and 15 bases lay between the germline ends. The CDR3: CASSAWGRRAFF. The CDR3 nucleotides are TGTGCCAGCAGCGCGTGGGGGCGGAGGGCTTTCTTT.

About this clonotype itself: A read error may be the cause here, since a much bigger clone is one base away. This chain joins TRBV11-2 and TRBJ1-5; D unresolved. The CDR3 is 15 amino acids. Germline CDR1 is SGHAT and CDR2 is FQNNGV. Trimming removed 5 bases at V and 5 bases at J, with 16 bases between. The CDR3 nucleotides are TGTGCCAGCAGCCTAAACTACTGGGCCCATCAGCCCCAGCATTTT. Amino acid sequence: CASSLNYWAHQPQHF.

This clonotype was counted at least ten times. The J gene is TRBJ1-5, the V gene TRBV6-5; possibly TRBD1 for D (5 bases). Deletions cut 8 bases from V and 5 bases from J, with 13 bases between. The V gene's germline CDR1 is MNHEY and CDR2 SVGAGI. The CDR3 contains 13 residues. CDR3 DNA sequence: TGTGCCAGCGCCAGACGGGGGGATCAGCCCCAGCATTTT. It encodes CASARRGDQPQHF.

This clonotype was observed at least ten times. The chain couples TRBV5-1 to TRBJ2-7, with D perhaps assigned TRBD1 or TRBD2 (5 bases each). The CDR3 loop spans 14 amino acids. V shed 4 bases and J shed 5 bases, with 16 bases lying between them. The germline CDR1 and CDR2 sequences are SGHRS and YFSETQ. The CDR3 sequence: CASSRGASRDEQYF. As DNA, the CDR3 is TGCGCCAGCAGCCGAGGGGCAAGTCGGGACGAGCAGTACTTC.

This clonotype was picked up many times. This chain links TRBV20-1 with TRBJ1-6; D is unresolved. Trimming took 2 bases from V and 7 from J, leaving 6 bases between them. CDR1 is DFQATT and CDR2 is SNEGSKA in the germline V gene (reference sequence). CDR3 length: 12 amino acids. CDR3 sequence reads: CSARPGNSPLHF. The CDR3 bases are TGCAGTGCTAGACCGGGGAATTCACCCCTCCACTTT.

This clonotype was detected ten times or more. The J gene is TRBJ2-2, the V gene TRBV24-1; TRBD2 matches 7 bases. Germline CDR1 KGHDR, CDR2 SFDVKD. Germline trimming cut 3 bases from V and 4 bases from J; bases unmatched to any gene: 1. CDR3 length equals 14 residues. The CDR3, as DNA: TGTGCCACCAGTGATGGGGGGGTCACCGGGGAGCTGTTTTTT. It is translated as CATSDGGVTGELFF.

This clonotype was counted at least ten times. The V call is TRBV5-1, the J call TRBJ1-2, with TRBD1 matching over 7 bases. Germline trimming cut 1 base from V and 8 bases from J; bases unmatched to any gene: 8. This CDR3 comprises 14 residues. Per germline, CDR1 SGHRS and CDR2 YFSETQ. CDR3 protein: CASSLLGGPPGYTF. CDR3 nucleotide sequence: TGCGCCAGCAGCTTGTTAGGGGGCCCTCCCGGCTACACCTTC.

This clonotype was counted at least ten times. This rearrangement joins TRBV7-2 to TRBJ2-3; D not resolved. The CDR3 is made up of 14 amino acids. The V and J ends lost 2 bases and 3 bases respectively, with 9 bases between them. Germline loops: CDR1 SGHTA, CDR2 FQGNSA. Here the CDR3 reads CASSLWPETDTQYF. CDR3 sequence (DNA): TGTGCCAGCAGCTTATGGCCTGAGACAGATACGCAGTATTTT. Full variable domain (missing parts from reference TRBV7-2 and TRBJ2-3): GAGVSQSPSNKVTEKGKDVELRCDPISGHTALYWYRQSLGQGLEFLIYFQGNSAPDKSGLPSDRFSAERTGGSVSTLTIQRTQQEDSAVYLCASSLWPETDTQYFGPGTRLTVL.

There are many counts of this clonotype. This sequence joins TRBV20-1 and TRBJ2-2; 9 nucleotides line up with TRBD1. Trimming at V came to 0 bases and at J to 5 bases, leaving 7 bases not matched to a gene. The CDR3 has 16 amino acids. Germline CDR1 and CDR2: DFQATT and SNEGSKA (reference sequence). CDR3 in DNA: TGCAGTGCTAGAGACTCCGGGACAGGGTTAACCGGGGAGCTGTTTTTT. Translation gives CSARDSGTGLTGELFF.

This clonotype was recorded at least ten times. The chain has TRBV4-1 and TRBJ2-3, with TRBD2 identical over 8 bases. The CDR3 has 20 residues. Trimming took 3 bases from V and 2 from J; bases not matched to a gene: 19. CDR1 MGHRA and CDR2 YSYEKL come from the germline V gene. CDR3 DNA sequence: TGCGCCAGCAGCCAGGTGTGGAAGGGGGGCGAGCGGGGGATCACAGATACGCAGTATTTT. Its protein product is CASSQVWKGGERGITDTQYF.